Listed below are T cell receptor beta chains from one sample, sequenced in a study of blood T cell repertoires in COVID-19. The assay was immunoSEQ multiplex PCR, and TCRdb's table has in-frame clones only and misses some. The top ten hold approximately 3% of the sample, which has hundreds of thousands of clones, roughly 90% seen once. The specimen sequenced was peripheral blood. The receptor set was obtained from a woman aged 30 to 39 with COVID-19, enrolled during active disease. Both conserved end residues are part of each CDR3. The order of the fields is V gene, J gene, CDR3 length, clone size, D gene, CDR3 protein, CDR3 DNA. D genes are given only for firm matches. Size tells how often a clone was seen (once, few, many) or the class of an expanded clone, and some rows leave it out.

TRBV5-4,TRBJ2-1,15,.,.,CASRSRGGPYNEQFF,TGTGCCAGCAGAAGTAGGGGGGGGCCTTACAATGAGCAGTTCTTC
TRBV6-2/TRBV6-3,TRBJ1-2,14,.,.,CASSSQFLNYGYTF,TGTGCCAGCAGTTCCCAGTTTCTTAACTATGGCTACACCTTC
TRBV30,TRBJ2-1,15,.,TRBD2,CAWSSSGLEWDEQFF,TGTGCCTGGAGTTCGTCGGGACTAGAATGGGATGAGCAGTTCTTC
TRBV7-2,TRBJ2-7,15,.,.,CASSLVQVRTYEQYF,TGTGCCAGCAGCTTAGTCCAGGTCCGAACCTACGAGCAGTACTTC
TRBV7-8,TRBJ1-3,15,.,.,CASRPNRAPGNTIYF,TGTGCCAGCAGACCCAACAGGGCCCCTGGAAACACCATATATTTT
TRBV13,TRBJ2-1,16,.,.,CASREGQGEPDNEQFF,TGTGCCAGCAGGGAGGGGCAGGGGGAACCTGACAATGAGCAGTTCTTC
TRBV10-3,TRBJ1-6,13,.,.,CATRRERDSPLHF,TGTGCCACTCGGAGAGAGAGGGATTCACCCCTCCACTTT
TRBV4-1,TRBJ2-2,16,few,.,CASSQVATGYTGELFF,TGCGCCAGCAGCCAAGTTGCGACAGGTTACACCGGGGAGCTGTTTTTT
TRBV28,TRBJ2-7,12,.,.,CASSFRSYEQYF,TGTGCCAGCAGTTTCCGCTCCTACGAGCAGTACTTC
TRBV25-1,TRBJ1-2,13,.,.,CASSEIGGYGYTF,TGTGCCAGCAGTGAAATTGGGGGGTATGGCTACACCTTC
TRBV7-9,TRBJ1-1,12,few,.,CASSLEVGEAFF,TGTGCCAGCAGCTTAGAGGTGGGCGAAGCTTTCTTT
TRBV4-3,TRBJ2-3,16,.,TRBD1,CASSQVGTGGPDTQYF,TGCGCCAGCAGCCAAGTGGGGACAGGGGGACCAGATACGCAGTATTTT
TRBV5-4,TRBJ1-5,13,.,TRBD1,CASSLGQGATQHF,TGTGCCAGCAGCTTGGGGCAGGGGGCAACTCAGCATTTT
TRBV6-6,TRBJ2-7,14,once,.,CASSYSTAGNEQYF,TGTGCCAGCAGTTACTCGACGGCGGGTAACGAGCAGTACTTC
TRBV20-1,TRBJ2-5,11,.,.,CSAKGVETQYF,TGCAGTGCTAAGGGGGTCGAGACCCAGTACTTC
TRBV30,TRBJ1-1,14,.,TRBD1,CAWSLGQGYTEAFF,TGTGCCTGGAGTCTCGGACAGGGGTACACTGAAGCTTTCTTT
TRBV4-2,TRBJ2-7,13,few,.,CASSQERFHEQYF,TGTGCCAGCAGCCAAGAGAGGTTTCACGAGCAGTACTTC
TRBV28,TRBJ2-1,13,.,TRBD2,CASSFERGPPQFF,TGTGCCAGCAGTTTTGAGCGGGGCCCCCCCCAGTTCTTC
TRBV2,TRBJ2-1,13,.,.,CASTLDRRNEQFF,TGTGCCAGCACCCTGGACAGAAGAAATGAGCAGTTCTTC
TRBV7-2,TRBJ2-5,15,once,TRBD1,CASSSSGTGGKTQYF,TGTGCCAGCAGCTCCTCTGGGACAGGGGGAAAGACCCAGTACTTC
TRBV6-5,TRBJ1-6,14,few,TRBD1,CASSVTGIRSPLHF,TGTGCCAGCAGCGTGACAGGGATCCGTTCACCCCTCCACTTT
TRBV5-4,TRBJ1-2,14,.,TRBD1,CASSSGDREDGYTF,TGTGCCAGCAGCTCCGGAGACAGGGAAGATGGCTACACCTTC
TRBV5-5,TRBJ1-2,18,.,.,CASSLAGRRAAQGGGYTF,TGTGCCAGCAGCTTGGCGGGAAGGCGGGCCGCTCAAGGGGGTGGCTACACCTTC
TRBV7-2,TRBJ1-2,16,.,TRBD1,CASSSTGQGSFYGYTF,TGTGCCAGCAGCTCGACGGGACAGGGGAGCTTCTATGGCTACACCTTC
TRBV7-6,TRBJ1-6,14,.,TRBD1,CATSTGTEETPLHF,TGTGCCACCTCCACGGGGACAGAGGAGACACCCCTCCACTTT
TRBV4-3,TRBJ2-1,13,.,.,CASSQGTVNEQFF,TGCGCCAGCAGCCAAGGGACAGTTAATGAGCAGTTCTTC
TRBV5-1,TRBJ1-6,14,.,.,CARHRVGDNSPLHF,TGCGCCAGGCACAGGGTCGGGGATAATTCACCCCTCCACTTT
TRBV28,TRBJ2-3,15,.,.,CASSTLVTSTDTQYF,TGTGCCAGCAGTACCCTTGTGACTAGCACAGATACGCAGTATTTT
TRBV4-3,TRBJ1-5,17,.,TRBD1,CASSQDSGTGGNQPQHF,TGCGCCAGCAGCCAAGACTCCGGGACAGGGGGCAATCAGCCCCAGCATTTT
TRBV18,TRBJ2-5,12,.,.,CASSLQEQTQYF,TGTGCCAGCTCCTTACAGGAGCAGACCCAGTACTTC
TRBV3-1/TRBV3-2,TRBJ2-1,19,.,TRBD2,CASSQALSGRREFYNEQFF,TGTGCCAGCAGCCAAGCCCTTAGCGGGCGGCGGGAGTTCTACAATGAGCAGTTCTTC